This entry features one T cell receptor beta chain sequence. The data were taken from a study of CD8 T cells in Susac syndrome. Random hexamers primed reverse transcription of about 0.45 to 1 ug RNA. TCRdb reanalysed the immunoSEQ multiplex PCR reads using MiXCR and keeps one entry per CDR3 protein. The sample consists of 77,000 or so distinct CDR3 sequences, just over 90% of them appearing once. The CDR3 consists of 18 residues. Germline V gene lookup returns CDR1 MNHEY and CDR2 SMNVEV (reference sequence). V was clipped by 7 bases and J by 2 bases; unmatched bases: 15. The chain recombines TRBV27 with TRBJ1-1, with TRBD1 matching 11 bases. This receptor was taken from a human donor with Susac syndrome. Sequencing input: CD4+ T cells from PBMCs. The CDR3 is CASTSRLRTGGINTEAFF. The CDR3, as DNA: TGTGCCAGCACCTCCCGACTCCGGACAGGGGGCATCAACACTGAAGCTTTCTTT.